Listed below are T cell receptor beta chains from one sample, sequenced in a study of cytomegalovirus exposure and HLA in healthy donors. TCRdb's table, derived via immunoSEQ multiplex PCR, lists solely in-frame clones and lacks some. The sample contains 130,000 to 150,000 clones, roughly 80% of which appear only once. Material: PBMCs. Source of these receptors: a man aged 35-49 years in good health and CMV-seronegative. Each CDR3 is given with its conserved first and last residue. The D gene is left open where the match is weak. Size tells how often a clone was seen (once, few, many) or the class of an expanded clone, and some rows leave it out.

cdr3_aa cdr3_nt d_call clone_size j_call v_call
CSVEVGGDTQYF TGCAGCGTTGAGGTAGGGGGAGATACGCAGTATTTT - once TRBJ2-3 TRBV29-1
CASSVGAATDTQYF TGTGCCAGCAGCGTAGGGGCCGCCACAGATACGCAGTATTTT - - TRBJ2-3 TRBV9
CASGAGVTSTDTQYF TGTGCTAGTGGGGCAGGTGTAACTAGCACAGATACGCAGTATTTT - - TRBJ2-3 TRBV12-5
CASSLGLAGASYEQYF TGTGCCAGCAGCCTAGGACTAGCGGGGGCTTCCTACGAGCAGTACTTC TRBD2 - TRBJ2-7 TRBV7-8
CASSSPGDRGGYGYTF TGTGCCAGCAGTTCCCCGGGGGACAGGGGTGGCTATGGCTACACCTTC TRBD1 once TRBJ1-2 TRBV25-1
CASSTPGGGMNTEAFF TGTGCCAGTAGTACGCCCGGGGGTGGGATGAACACTGAAGCTTTCTTT - - TRBJ1-1 TRBV19
CATSRERGGAYNEQFF TGTGCCACCAGCAGAGAACGCGGGGGGGCCTACAATGAGCAGTTCTTC TRBD2 - TRBJ2-1 TRBV15
CASSLGTGGSQYF TGTGCCAGCAGCCTAGGGACAGGAGGTAGCCAGTACTTC TRBD1 - TRBJ2-7 TRBV7-6
CASSSPGQPNYGYTF TGTGCCAGCAGTTCCCCGGGACAGCCGAACTATGGCTACACCTTC TRBD1 few TRBJ1-2 TRBV27
CASSPLGQGGNQPQHF TGTGCCAGCTCACCATTGGGACAGGGAGGTAATCAGCCCCAGCATTTT TRBD1 - TRBJ1-5 TRBV18
CASSRPGDYLQETQYF TGTGCCAGCAGTCGCCCGGGGGACTATCTCCAAGAGACCCAGTACTTC TRBD2 once TRBJ2-5 TRBV27
CASSLGGNTGELFF TGCGCCAGCAGCCTCGGGGGGAACACCGGGGAGCTGTTTTTT - - TRBJ2-2 TRBV5-1
CATQDRPWYTEAFF TGTGCCACCCAAGACAGACCTTGGTACACTGAAGCTTTCTTT - few TRBJ1-1 TRBV6-6
CASSYTMTSGGAWTDTQYF TGTGCCAGCAGCTACACCATGACTAGCGGGGGGGCGTGGACAGATACGCAGTATTTT TRBD2 - TRBJ2-3 TRBV6-4
CAISPGYEQYF TGTGCCATCAGCCCAGGGTACGAGCAGTACTTC - - TRBJ2-7 TRBV10-3
CASSPRQGGGGTEAFF TGTGCCAGCTCACCACGGCAGGGTGGAGGAGGGACTGAAGCTTTCTTT - medium-sized TRBJ1-1 TRBV18
CASSLTSGQKGYTF TGTGCCAGCAGTTTAACCTCGGGACAGAAGGGCTACACCTTC TRBD1 - TRBJ1-2 TRBV27
CASSVGRAPYNEQFF TGTGCCAGCAGCGTAGGCAGGGCCCCGTACAATGAGCAGTTCTTC - once TRBJ2-1 TRBV9